The 24 T cell receptor beta chains below were found in one sample sequenced in a study of T cell repertoires in cytomegalovirus infection. MiXCR, applied by TCRdb to the reads, yields one record per CDR3 protein. The sample records 450,000 to 650,000 distinct CDR3 sequences, around a quarter being singletons. What was sequenced was PBMCs. The source is a human donor in good health (CMV status not recorded). Some clones in this sample may be carry-over from other donors' samples.

This clonotype was counted only a few times. This chain uses TRBV12-3 or TRBV12-4 with TRBJ2-7; D is perhaps TRBD2 (6 bases). The CDR3 covers 15 residues. Trimming removed 4 bases from V and 0 bases from J, with 13 bases in between. The CDR3 DNA reads TGTGCCAGCAGTTCGGGCGGGATAAGCTCCTACGAGCAGTACTTC. Residues: CASSSGGISSYEQYF.

The rearrangement links TRBV27 to TRBJ1-2; 10 bases align to TRBD1. CDR3 length: 15 residues. Germline V gene lookup returns CDR1 MNHEY and CDR2 SMNVEV (reference sequence). V lost 1 base to trimming and J lost 4 bases; unmatched junction nucleotides: 3. The CDR3 coding sequence is TGTGCCAGCAGTTTATTGGGACAGGGGCCCTATGGCTACACCTTC. It codes for CASSLLGQGPYGYTF.

This chain links TRBV5-6 with TRBJ1-6; D is possibly TRBD1 (6 bases). Germline CDR1 and CDR2: SGHDT and YYEEEE. V lost 4 bases to trimming and J lost 7 bases, with 21 bases between them. CDR3 length: 17 amino acids. The CDR3 DNA is TGTGCCAGCAGCCTTTCGAAGACAGGTTTCGGAAATTCACCCCTCCACTTT. Translated, it gives CASSLSKTGFGNSPLHF. The full variable domain, rest sourced from reference TRBV5-6 and TRBJ1-6, is DAGVTQSPTHLIKTRGQQVTLRCSPKSGHDTVSWYQQALGQGPQFIFQYYEEEERQRGNFPDRFSGHQFPNYSSELNVNALLLGDSALYLCASSLSKTGFGNSPLHFGNGTRLTVT.

This clonotype came up once. V is TRBV6-6 and J is TRBJ1-2; TRBD1 aligns across 7 bases. Germline-derived CDR1 and CDR2 are MNHNY and SVGAGI (reference sequence). CDR3 length: 15 amino acids. J gave up 0 bases and V 7 bases, and 8 bases lay outside the gene matches. The CDR3 spells CASIPGTAANYGYTF. CDR3 nucleotides: TGTGCCAGCATACCCGGGACAGCAGCTAACTATGGCTACACCTTC.

This chain uses TRBV27 with TRBJ1-5; a possible D gene is TRBD1 (5 bases). The germline V gene encodes CDR1 MNHEY and CDR2 SMNVEV (reference sequence). The CDR3 sequence is 15 residues long. Between the trimmed V and J ends, which lost 1 base and 1 base, there was a span of 8 bases. The CDR3: CASSLWGSSNQPQHF. CDR3 sequence (DNA): TGTGCCAGCAGTTTATGGGGGTCGAGCAATCAGCCCCAGCATTTT.

The chain is built from TRBV28 and TRBJ2-4, with D hard to call. In germline, CDR1 is MDHEN, CDR2 SYDVKM. The germline V and J ends were trimmed by 7 bases and 5 bases, with 15 bases remaining between them. The CDR3 is made up of 14 amino acids. The CDR3 DNA sequence: TGTGCCAGCAATGAAGTAAACGCCGAAAACATTCAGTACTTC. This gives the protein CASNEVNAENIQYF.

The chain carries TRBV7-9 and TRBJ2-7, with TRBD2 as a possible D gene (5 bases). V was cut by 2 bases and J by 6 bases, with 17 bases left in between. Germline CDR1 is SEHNR and CDR2 is FQNEAQ (reference sequence). The CDR3 sequence is 15 residues long. The CDR3 DNA is TGTGCCAGCAGCTTAATTTTAGGGAAAGGAGGCGAGCAGTACTTC. Its protein is CASSLILGKGGEQYF. The entire variable domain, with the rest obtained from reference TRBV7-9 and TRBJ2-7, is as follows: DTGVSQNPRHKITKRGQNVTFRCDPISEHNRLYWYRQTLGQGPEFLTYFQNEAQLEKSRLLSDRFSAERPKGSFSTLEIQRTEQGDSAMYLCASSLILGKGGEQYFGPGTRLTVT.

The chain is built from TRBV12-3 or TRBV12-4 and TRBJ1-1; D possibly corresponds to TRBD1 (6 bases). V was pared by 3 bases and J by 3 bases, with 11 bases between. This CDR3 has 14 amino acids. Here the CDR3 DNA reads TGTGCCAGCAGTTTTGCGACAGGTTACACTGAAGCTTTCTTT. Translated: CASSFATGYTEAFF.

This clonotype was seen a handful of times. This sequence joins TRBV23-1 and TRBJ2-2; 11 positions match TRBD1. TRBV23-1 is flagged as an ORF with uncertain function. The CDR3 is 19 residues long. The trim removed 0 bases at V and 4 bases at J, leaving 10 bases unmatched. The CDR3 region is CASSQSAPGTGGSTGELFF. The CDR3 coding sequence is TGCGCCAGCAGTCAATCGGCCCCCGGGACAGGGGGTTCCACCGGGGAGCTGTTTTTT.

This clonotype came up a few times. The genes are TRBV14 and TRBJ2-4; D tentatively reads TRBD1 or TRBD2 (5 bases each). The CDR3 length is 15 residues. Germline CDR1 is SGHDN and CDR2 is FVKESK. V lost 1 base and J lost 4, with 11 bases in between. The CDR3 reads CASSQGGAGKNIQYF. Written as DNA, the CDR3 is TGTGCCAGCAGCCAAGGAGGGGCCGGGAAAAACATTCAGTACTTC. The full variable domain, in which reference TRBV14 and TRBJ2-4 provide the parts outside the CDR3, is EAGVTQFPSHSVIEKGQTVTLRCDPISGHDNLYWYRRVMGKEIKFLLHFVKESKQDESGMPNNRFLAERTGGTYSTLKVQPAELEDSGVYFCASSQGGAGKNIQYFGAGTRLSVL.

This chain joins TRBV7-9 and TRBJ2-1; a possible D gene is TRBD2 (6 bases). V was trimmed by 5 bases and J by 6 bases, leaving 14 bases between them. The CDR3 spans 14 residues. Germline V CDR1 and CDR2: SEHNR, FQNEAQ (reference sequence). For the CDR3, the DNA is TGTGCCAGCAGCCCTAGTTCGGGGGTCAATGAGCAGTTCTTC. It encodes CASSPSSGVNEQFF.

The chain links TRBV7-2 to TRBJ2-3; TRBD2 agrees at 9 bases. V was clipped by 2 bases and J by 2 bases; unmatched bases: 8. Germline V gives CDR1 SGHTA, CDR2 FQGNSA. The CDR3 is 17 amino acids. Here the CDR3 reads CASSLSRLAGFTDTQYF. CDR3 coding DNA: TGTGCCAGCAGCTTAAGTCGGCTAGCGGGATTCACAGATACGCAGTATTTT.

This clonotype was detected a few times. The J gene is TRBJ2-3, the V gene TRBV7-3, with D perhaps matching TRBD2 (6 bases). The CDR3 is 11 amino acids. From germline, CDR1 is SGHTA and CDR2 FQGTGA. Trimming left V 6 bases short and J 10 bases short, with 11 bases between. The CDR3: CASSSWGAQYF. The CDR3 DNA reads TGTGCCAGCAGTTCTTGGGGGGCGCAGTATTTT.

This rearrangement joins TRBV2 to TRBJ2-7; 10 positions match TRBD1. With 3 bases clipped from V and 4 bases from J, the junction kept 3 bases outside the gene matches. The CDR3 spans 14 residues. Germline loops: CDR1 SNHLY, CDR2 FYNNEI. The CDR3, as DNA: TGTGCCAGCAGTGACGGGACAGGGGTATACGAGCAGTACTTC. Protein: CASSDGTGVYEQYF.

V gene TRBV6-2 or TRBV6-3 combines with J gene TRBJ2-1; 7 bases align to TRBD2. Per the germline V gene, CDR1 is MNHEY and CDR2 is SVGEGT. The V gene end was trimmed by 0 bases and the J gene end by 2 bases; junction bases not matched to a gene: 7. The CDR3 is 17 amino acids. The CDR3 nucleotides are TGTGCCAGCAGTTACTCTTCACTAGCGAGAACCTACAATGAGCAGTTCTTC. Translating gives CASSYSSLARTYNEQFF.

This clonotype was seen a few times. CDR3 sequence: CASSHARQLEQFF. Written as DNA, the CDR3 is TGTGCCAGTTCCCACGCTAGACAGCTTGAGCAGTTCTTC. This chain uses TRBV19 with TRBJ2-1, with D tentatively TRBD1 (5 bases). The length of the CDR3 is 13 residues. The germline V and J ends were trimmed by 8 bases and 9 bases, with 17 bases remaining between them. CDR1 and CDR2 (germline): LNHDA, SQIVND (reference sequence).

V and J are TRBV27 and TRBJ1-5, with TRBD1 identical over 12 bases. This CDR3 region has 18 residues. V was pared by 4 bases and J by 1 base, with 8 bases of the junction left unmatched. CDR1 MNHEY and CDR2 SMNVEV come from the germline V gene (reference sequence). CDR3 bases: TGTGCCAGCAGTTACGGGACAGGGGGCGGTCGGAGCAATCAGCCCCAGCATTTT. Protein product: CASSYGTGGGRSNQPQHF.

This clonotype was picked up many times. The rearrangement joins TRBV7-2 to TRBJ1-5, with a possible D match to TRBD1 (6 bases). The V end was cut by 5 bases, the J end by 7 bases, with 12 bases between. This CDR3 has 13 residues. Germline V gene sequence: CDR1 SGHTA, CDR2 FQGNSA. The DNA of the CDR3 is TGTGCCAGCAGCATAAGGGGACAACAGCCCCAGCATTTT. This gives the protein CASSIRGQQPQHF.

The gene calls are TRBV12-3 or TRBV12-4 and TRBJ1-3; D is uncertain. V was trimmed by 4 bases and J by 2 bases, leaving 6 bases between them. This CDR3 is built from 13 residues. CDR3 sequence reads: CASSYSTGNTIYF. The CDR3 nucleotides are TGTGCCAGCAGTTACTCCACTGGAAACACCATATATTTT.

The gene calls are TRBV4-3 and TRBJ2-1, with D hard to call. This CDR3 has 14 residues. Trimming removed 0 bases at V and 5 bases at J, with 8 bases between. CDR1 and CDR2 (germline): LGHNA, YSLEER. The CDR3 DNA reads TGCGCCAGCAGCCAAGAAGCCCCACACAATGAGCAGTTCTTC. Amino acids: CASSQEAPHNEQFF.

The gene calls are TRBV30 and TRBJ2-3; perhaps TRBD2 as D (5 bases). V was trimmed by 1 base and J by 5 bases, leaving 13 bases between them. The CDR3 consists of 14 residues. Germline lookup yields CDR1 GTSNPN and CDR2 SVGIG (reference sequence). The CDR3 protein is CAWSAMRVRDTQYF. In DNA form, the CDR3 reads TGTGCCTGGAGTGCGATGCGGGTGCGAGATACGCAGTATTTT.

This clonotype has more than one count but fewer than ten. The chain uses TRBV20-1 and TRBJ2-1, with D maybe TRBD2 (6 bases). From germline, CDR1 is DFQATT and CDR2 SNEGSKA (reference sequence). V was cut by 6 bases and J by 0 bases, with 12 bases left in between. The CDR3 is 14 amino acids. The chain's CDR3 is CSAILAVSYNEQFF. DNA of the CDR3: TGCAGTGCGATTTTAGCGGTCTCCTACAATGAGCAGTTCTTC.

This clonotype was counted between two and nine times. The chain links TRBV19 to TRBJ2-5, with TRBD2 identical over 13 bases. The V gene end was trimmed by 7 bases and the J gene end by 0 bases; junction bases not matched to a gene: 11. The CDR3 totals 18 residues. Germline values: CDR1 LNHDA, CDR2 SQIVND (reference sequence). The DNA of the CDR3 is TGTGCCAGTACCTATGGACTAGCGGGGGCCCGGTACCAAGAGACCCAGTACTTC. Its translation is CASTYGLAGARYQETQYF.

V and J are TRBV5-4 and TRBJ1-2; D is ambiguous. With 8 bases removed from V and 7 bases from J, the gap between germline ends came to 18 bases. Germline V lookup: CDR1 SGHNT, CDR2 YYREEE (reference sequence). This CDR3 has 13 residues. The CDR3, as DNA: TGTGCCAGTATAAGACAAGATCAGTCTGGCTACACCTTC. Encoded protein: CASIRQDQSGYTF.